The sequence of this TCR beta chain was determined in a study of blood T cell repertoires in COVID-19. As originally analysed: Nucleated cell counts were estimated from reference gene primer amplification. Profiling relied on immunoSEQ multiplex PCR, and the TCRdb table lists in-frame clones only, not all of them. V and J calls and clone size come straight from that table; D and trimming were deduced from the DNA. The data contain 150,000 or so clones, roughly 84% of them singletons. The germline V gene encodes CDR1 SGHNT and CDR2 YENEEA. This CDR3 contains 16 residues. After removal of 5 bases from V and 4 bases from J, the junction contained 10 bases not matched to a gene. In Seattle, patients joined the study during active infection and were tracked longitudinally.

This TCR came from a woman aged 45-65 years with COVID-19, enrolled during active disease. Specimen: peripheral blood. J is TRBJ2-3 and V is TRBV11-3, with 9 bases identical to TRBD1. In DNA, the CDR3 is TGTGCCAGCAGCCACACCCGGGACAGGGTCCCAGATACGCAGTATTTT. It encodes CASSHTRDRVPDTQYF.